One T cell receptor beta chain is described in this entry. It lacks a known antigen. No much larger clonotype is one base removed from it; base qualities were not supplied. This sample is part of a study of blood T cell repertoires in COVID-19 (dated by TCRdb to about 2020). For context, the study as a whole: Collaborator samples came from the United States, Italy and Spain and covered acute and convalescent phases of COVID-19. Samples came from the ongoing ImmuneRACE study (first 160 participants) plus 1,254 subjects from 6 global collaborators. Subjects who had been exposed to COVID-19, were actively infected with it, or had recovered from it provided the deeply sampled blood TCRbeta repertoires that made up the dataset. The sample metadata nearly always contained a de-identified subject ID, COVID-19 status, age in years and sex. A freely available public database, intended as a resource for researchers studying the immune response to SARS-CoV-2, is where the repertoires were released. Where available, HLA class I and class II types were obtained from metadata supplied by the sample provider rather than from assay-based typing. The prospective study material was composed of cDNA or gDNA derived from T cells, B-cell-depleted T cells, or PBMCs. The full study reports these points: The amount of clinical and demographic metadata varied by source and participant and was provided uncurated.

The CDR3 measures 18 amino acids from cysteine to phenylalanine. Solely the CDR3 DNA is kept, with 54 bases framed from the first base. One collaborating source in Seattle enrolled patients during active infection and followed them longitudinally through the course of disease. Whole blood was collected in K2EDTA tubes by collaborating institutions according to the institutions' own protocols. For TCRbeta analysis, collaborators shipped samples as frozen whole blood, isolated PBMCs, or DNA extracted from either of those sample types. The immunoSEQ Assay, a bias-controlled multiplex PCR, was used to amplify TCRbeta CDR3 regions from genomic DNA. As for the authors' bioinformatics: The number of nucleated cells in each sample was estimated from the amplification of reference gene primers within the assay. Sequence reads were collapsed and filtered to measure the absolute abundance of every unique TCRbeta CDR3 rearrangement. For each sample, productive Simpson clonality was calculated as the square root of Simpson's diversity index over productive rearrangements. In its TCRdb copy, this immuneACCESS table keeps in-frame sequences only and misses some clones. Where compared with another copy, unresolved V genes explain less than half of these, and the others have no known cause. The DNA gave D and trimming, while V, J and clone size come from that table. The sample table records about 270,000 clones; approximately 84% of these occur just once. Almost 1.5% of the sample goes to the ten largest clones.

The chain joins TRBV21-1 to TRBJ2-5; the D call of TRBD1 is as the table states it, not checked on the DNA. TRBV21-1 is flagged as a pseudogene. The clonotype comes from a human donor with COVID-19, enrolled during active disease. The donor label of this sample is uncertain. Sequences were obtained from peripheral blood. The CDR3 loop reads CASSPADDRVSPLETQYF. The nucleotide sequence reads TGTGCCAGCAGTCCAGCGGACGACAGGGTCAGCCCCCTAGAGACCCAGTACTTC.